This T cell receptor beta chain was sequenced for a study of metastatic and nonmetastatic thyroid tumors. Study information: Repertoires from malignant and benign thyroid patients were compared across blood and tumor or nodule tissue.

This clone showed up many times. Its specificity is unknown. Germline V gene data show CDR1 as DFQATT and CDR2 as SNEGSKA (reference sequence). With V trimmed by 3 bases and J by 2 bases, 10 bases remained unmatched. The CDR3 spans 16 residues. Study-wide results and caveats: Compared with benign nodules, malignant thyroid tumors were reported to have significantly higher TCR beta diversity in both blood and tumor.

Each patient went into thyroid surgery without having received any treatment. In the original workflow: To classify distant metastasis in papillary thyroid cancer, a model was built from CDR3 differences across clinicopathological groups. TCRdb re-called the PCR reads via MiXCR. The V and J calls reflect TCRdb's pipeline rather than the authors' work. Among about 40,000 clones listed, approximately 13% were seen once. This receptor was obtained from a female donor with papillary thyroid cancer or a benign thyroid nodule (not recorded which). Some clones in this sample may be carry-over from other donors' samples. Material: blood. The J gene is TRBJ2-1, the V gene TRBV20-1, with 7 bases matching TRBD2. In DNA form, the CDR3 reads TGCAGTGCTAGGGTTGTAGCGGGTATCACCTACAATGAGCAGTTCTTC. Its translation is CSARVVAGITYNEQFF.